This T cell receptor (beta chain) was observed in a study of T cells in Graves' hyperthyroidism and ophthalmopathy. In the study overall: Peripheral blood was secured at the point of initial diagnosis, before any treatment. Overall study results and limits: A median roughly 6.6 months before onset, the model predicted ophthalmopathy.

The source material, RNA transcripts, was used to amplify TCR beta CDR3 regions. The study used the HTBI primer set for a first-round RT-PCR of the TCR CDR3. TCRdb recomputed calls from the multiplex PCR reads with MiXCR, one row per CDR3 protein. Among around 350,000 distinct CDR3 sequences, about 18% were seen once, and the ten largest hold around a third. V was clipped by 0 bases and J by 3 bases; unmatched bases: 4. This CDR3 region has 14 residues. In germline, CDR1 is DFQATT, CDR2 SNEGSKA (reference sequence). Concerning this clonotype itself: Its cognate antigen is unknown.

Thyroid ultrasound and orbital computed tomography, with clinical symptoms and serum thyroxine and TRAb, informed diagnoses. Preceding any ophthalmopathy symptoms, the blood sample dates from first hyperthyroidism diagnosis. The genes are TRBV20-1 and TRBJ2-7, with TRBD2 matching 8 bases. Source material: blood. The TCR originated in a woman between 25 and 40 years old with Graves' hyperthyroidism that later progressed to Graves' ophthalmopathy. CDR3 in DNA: TGCAGTGCTAGAGATTTCAGCGGGAGCTACGAGCAGTACTTC. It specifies CSARDFSGSYEQYF.